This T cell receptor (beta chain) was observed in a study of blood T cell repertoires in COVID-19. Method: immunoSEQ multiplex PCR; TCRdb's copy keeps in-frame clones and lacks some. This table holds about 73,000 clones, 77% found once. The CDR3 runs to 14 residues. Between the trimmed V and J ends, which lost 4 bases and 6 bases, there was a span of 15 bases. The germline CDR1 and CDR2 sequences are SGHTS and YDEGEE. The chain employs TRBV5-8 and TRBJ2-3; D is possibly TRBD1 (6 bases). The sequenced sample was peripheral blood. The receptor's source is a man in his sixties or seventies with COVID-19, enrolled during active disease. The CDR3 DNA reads TGTGCCAGCAGCCCTCGGGTTAGGGGGGATACGCAGTATTTT. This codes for CASSPRVRGDTQYF.